This T cell receptor beta chain was identified in a study of beta chain features in type 1 diabetes. From germline, CDR1 is SEHNR and CDR2 FQNEAQ (reference sequence). Trimming removed 5 bases at V and 8 bases at J, with 9 bases between. The CDR3 has 11 residues. All of the isolated RNA was reverse transcribed, so expressed TCRB transcripts were sequenced. TCRdb keeps only in-frame clones here, not all; method: immunoSEQ multiplex PCR. The sample has about 150,000 clones; 8.5% to 12% are singletons. The chain links TRBV7-9 to TRBJ1-2; D is unclear. The clonotype comes from a young man in good health. The sample consisted of naive CD4+ T cells from blood. The CDR3 spells CASSPAEGYTF. The CDR3, as DNA: TGTGCCAGCAGCCCTGCGGAGGGCTACACCTTC.